This T cell receptor (beta chain) was captured in a study of pediatric ulcerative colitis. V gave up 2 bases and J gave up 9 bases; unmatched junction bases: 8. This CDR3 is built from 17 residues. Germline V gene data show CDR1 as MNHEY and CDR2 as SMNVEV (reference sequence). Study outcomes and limitations: Compared with controls, ulcerative colitis showed greater blood-rectum clone sharing.

Using immunoSEQ multiplex PCR, the repertoire was profiled, and TCRdb retains in-frame clones only, with some absent. The sample records 32,000 or so clones, around 80% being singletons. Turning to this clone: Antigen unknown.

Sequenced material: blood. The genes are TRBV27 and TRBJ2-1; 15 nucleotides agree with TRBD2. The origin of this receptor is a boy aged 5-17 years with severe ulcerative colitis. Written as DNA, the CDR3 is TGTGCCAGCAGTTTAAGAATGGGACTAGCGGGGGGTAGTGAGCAGTTCTTC. Its protein is CASSLRMGLAGGSEQFF.